Listed here are 15 T cell receptor beta chains from one sample, sequenced in a study of T-cell memory formation after mild COVID-19. TCRdb analysed the 5' RACE reads with MiXCR anew, one entry per CDR3 protein. The sample comprises about 110,000 distinct CDR3 sequences, approximately 13% of which are singletons, and 27% rests with the top ten. Specimen: PBMCs or a T cell subset sorted from them (not recorded which). The receptors stem from an adult woman who had mild COVID-19 (a few samples of this study predate the infection). Cell type and time point are not known.

This clonotype was recorded many times. The rearrangement uses TRBV5-1 and TRBJ2-3; D gene unclear. CDR1 is SGHRS and CDR2 is YFSETQ in the germline V gene. Trimming removed 0 bases at V and 0 bases at J, with 8 bases between. The CDR3 totals 15 residues. CDR3 residues: CASSLESGSTDTQYF. The CDR3 DNA follows: TGCGCCAGCAGCTTGGAATCCGGGAGCACAGATACGCAGTATTTT. The full variable domain, completed using reference TRBV5-1 and TRBJ2-3, is KAGVTQTPRYLIKTRGQQVTLSCSPISGHRSVSWYQQTPGQGLQFLFEYFSETQRNKGNFPGRFSGRQFSNSRSEMNVSTLELGDSALYLCASSLESGSTDTQYFGPGTRLTVL.

This clonotype appeared a few times. V usage is TRBV18 and J usage is TRBJ2-3; D unclear. V gave up 0 bases and J gave up 0 bases, with 4 bases separating them. This CDR3 is built from 14 residues. CDR1 and CDR2 from the germline V gene are KGHSH and LQKENI. The CDR3 sequence is CASSPPVSTDTQYF. For the CDR3, the DNA is TGTGCCAGCTCACCACCCGTGAGCACAGATACGCAGTATTTT.

The chain couples TRBV3-1 to TRBJ2-7, with D perhaps matching TRBD1 or TRBD2 (5 bases each). Germline lookup yields CDR1 LGHDT and CDR2 YNNKEL (reference sequence). The V gene lost 0 bases and the J gene lost 3 bases, with 12 bases spanning the gap. This CDR3 is built from 15 residues. The CDR3 DNA sequence: TGTGCCAGCAGCCAAGACGTGGGGGTCTACTACGAGCAGTACTTC. This codes for CASSQDVGVYYEQYF.

The chain has TRBV12-3 or TRBV12-4 and TRBJ1-5; no firm D call. There are 14 residues in the CDR3. Between the trimmed V and J ends, which lost 1 base and 5 bases, there was a span of 9 bases. The CDR3 nucleotides are TGTGCCAGCAGTTTAGGCGGGCTCCATCAGCCCCAGCATTTT. This codes for CASSLGGLHQPQHF.

Only one count was recorded for this clonotype. The chain recombines TRBV7-9 with TRBJ2-7, with D possibly being TRBD1 (6 bases). Trimming removed 5 bases at V and 2 bases at J, with 25 bases between. Germline lookup yields CDR1 SEHNR and CDR2 FQNEAQ (reference sequence). The CDR3 covers 18 residues. The CDR3: CASSTTEPIPGVPYEQYF. In DNA form, the CDR3 reads TGTGCCAGCAGCACCACCGAGCCTATTCCAGGGGTTCCCTACGAGCAGTACTTC.

This clonotype was observed a few times. This rearrangement joins TRBV7-9 to TRBJ1-2; D might be TRBD1 (6 bases). CDR3 size: 14 residues. CDR1 is SEHNR and CDR2 is FQNEAQ in the germline V gene (reference sequence). The ends were cut back, 5 bases at V and 6 bases at J, with 16 bases in the middle. CDR3 residues: CASSTPDRENGYTF. CDR3 in DNA: TGTGCCAGCAGCACGCCGGACAGAGAGAATGGCTACACCTTC.

The chain is built from TRBV27 and TRBJ1-5, with D hard to call. V lost 3 bases and J 9 bases, leaving 15 bases between the germline ends. This CDR3 is 14 amino acids long. Germline CDR1 is MNHEY and CDR2 is SMNVEV (reference sequence). The CDR3 spells CASSFVGPKGPQHF. The CDR3 region has the DNA TGTGCCAGCAGTTTCGTAGGACCCAAAGGGCCCCAGCATTTT.

This clonotype was seen a few times. CDR3 protein: CASEYRGETQYF. The CDR3 region has the DNA TGTGCCAGCGAATACAGGGGAGAGACCCAGTACTTC. The chain joins TRBV12-3 or TRBV12-4 to TRBJ2-5; TRBD1 aligns across 7 bases. This CDR3 is 12 amino acids long. Trimming took 8 bases from V and 4 from J; bases not matched to a gene: 4.

In this sample, this clonotype turned up a few times. V is TRBV27 and J is TRBJ2-3, with 10 positions matching TRBD2. The CDR3 totals 16 residues. V dropped 3 bases and J dropped 2; count of bases not matched to a gene: 5. From germline, CDR1 is MNHEY and CDR2 SMNVEV (reference sequence). CDR3 sequence: CASSFSLAGLTDTQYF. As DNA, the CDR3 is TGTGCCAGCAGTTTTTCACTAGCGGGGCTCACAGATACGCAGTATTTT.

This clonotype appeared many times. The CDR3 region has the DNA TGTGCCAGCAGCTTGCCGCTGCTGTCTAGCGGGGGACACAATGAGCAGTTCTTC. This translates into CASSLPLLSSGGHNEQFF. The rearrangement joins TRBV7-6 to TRBJ2-1; 10 bases are shared with TRBD2. J gave up 5 bases and V 3 bases, and 13 bases lay outside the gene matches. CDR1 is SGHVS and CDR2 is FNYEAQ in the germline V gene. This CDR3 has 18 residues. Variable domain in full (rest from reference TRBV7-6 and TRBJ2-1): GAGVSQSPRYKVTKRGQDVALRCDPISGHVSLYWYRQALGQGPEFLTYFNYEAQQDKSGLPNDRFSAERPEGSISTLTIQRTEQRDSAMYRCASSLPLLSSGGHNEQFFGPGTRLTVL.

This clonotype was observed a few times. The V gene is TRBV7-6, the J gene TRBJ2-1; the D gene is possibly TRBD2 (5 bases). Trimming removed 3 bases at V and 12 bases at J, with 15 bases between. Per the germline V gene, CDR1 is SGHVS and CDR2 is FNYEAQ. This CDR3 has 13 residues. The CDR3, as DNA: TGTGCCAGCAGCTTTATCTCCAGCGAGGGGCAGTTCTTC. The encoded protein is CASSFISSEGQFF.

At least ten counts were recorded for this clonotype. CDR3 sequence: CASSSGVRYEQYF. CDR3 DNA: TGCGCCAGCAGCTCAGGGGTTCGTTACGAGCAGTACTTC. This chain uses TRBV5-1 with TRBJ2-7; a weak D match, TRBD1 (6 bases). Germline CDR1 and CDR2: SGHRS and YFSETQ. The CDR3 is 13 amino acids. V was pared by 3 bases and J by 4 bases, with 11 bases between.

The J gene is TRBJ2-7, the V gene TRBV27; perhaps TRBD2 as D (5 bases). The CDR3 has 15 amino acids. Germline CDR1 reads MNHEY; CDR2 reads SMNVEV (reference sequence). Trimming cost V 5 bases and J 3 bases, with 17 bases left between them. The CDR3 is CASSLGGGPYYEQYF. The CDR3 region has the DNA TGTGCCAGCAGTCTTGGCGGCGGGCCATACTACGAGCAGTACTTC.

The sample holds a few counts of this clonotype. The chain carries TRBV24-1 and TRBJ2-2; the match to TRBD2 covers 14 bases. Per germline, CDR1 KGHDR and CDR2 SFDVKD. V was pared by 9 bases and J by 3 bases, with 11 bases of the junction left unmatched. The CDR3 length is 18 residues. The CDR3 bases are TGTGCCACCGGGGGGACTAGCGGGAGCCCCCGGGACACCGGGGAGCTGTTTTTT. It yields the protein CATGGTSGSPRDTGELFF.

This clonotype appeared many times. V is TRBV20-1 and J is TRBJ2-3, with D perhaps TRBD2 (6 bases). The CDR3 has 14 amino acids. V was cut by 5 bases and J by 3 bases, with 15 bases left in between. Germline V CDR1 and CDR2: DFQATT, SNEGSKA (reference sequence). This chain's CDR3 is CSAPGTYLTDTQYF. CDR3 nucleotides: TGCAGTGCTCCCGGGACTTACCTTACAGATACGCAGTATTTT.